The following is a T cell receptor (beta chain) sequence with its context. Its antigen is currently unknown. The CDR3 totals 14 residues. Germline CDR1 is MNHNS and CDR2 is SASEGT. V was pared by 5 bases and J by 1 base, with 12 bases between. Libraries were prepared by immunoSEQ multiplex PCR; TCRdb keeps only in-frame clonotypes and omits some of them. Of about 36,000 clones listed, roughly 90% are singletons. This record comes from a study of OX40 agonist ivuxolimab in advanced cancers. About the study: The dose-escalation cohort had hepatocellular carcinoma, melanoma, renal cell or head and neck cancer. Participants averaged approximately 65 years of age (range 23 to 79) and were over 75% male.

Study results and caveats: Some patients without response likewise showed low normalized clonal expansion. On average, CD8+ T cells had more expanded clones than CD4+.

This TCR was recovered from an adult with an advanced solid tumor such as melanoma, head and neck, liver or kidney cancer. The material was CD4+ or CD8+ T cells sorted from blood, obtained in a trial of the OX40 agonist ivuxolimab. J is TRBJ2-7 and V is TRBV6-1; no clear D. CDR3 residues: CASSQGAASYEQYF. The CDR3 region has the DNA TGTGCCAGCAGTCAAGGTGCTGCGTCCTACGAGCAGTACTTC.